These 17 T cell receptor beta chains were sequenced from one sample in a study of breast tumors, draining lymph nodes, adjacent tissues. TCRdb reanalysed the multiplex PCR reads using MiXCR and keeps one entry per CDR3 protein. The sample includes some 47,000 distinct CDR3 sequences, over 40% seen only once; the top ten take about 10%. Sequencing was done on a sample of breast tumor tissue. These receptors originate from a female donor with breast cancer. Some clones in this sample may be carry-over from other donors' samples.

The rearrangement uses TRBV2 and TRBJ1-5, with D hard to call. The CDR3 spans 14 residues. Germline V CDR1 and CDR2: SNHLY, FYNNEI. Between the trimmed V and J ends, which lost 10 bases and 11 bases, there was a span of 24 bases. The CDR3 region is CAIKAGGPGETQHF. The CDR3 DNA sequence: TGTGCCATCAAAGCGGGAGGGCCTGGAGAGACCCAGCATTTT. Based on the CDR3 plus reference TRBV2 and TRBJ1-5, the full variable domain is EPEVTQTPSHQVTQMGQEVILRCVPISNHLYFYWYRQILGQKVEFLVSFYNNEISEKSEIFDDQFSVERPDGSNFTLKIRSTKLEDSAMYFCAIKAGGPGETQHFGDGTRLSIL.

In this sample, this clonotype turned up many times. The chain combines TRBV2 with TRBJ2-7, with 8 bases matching TRBD1. CDR3 length: 12 amino acids. V lost 7 bases and J lost 2; bases outside the gene matches: 1. Germline V gives CDR1 SNHLY, CDR2 FYNNEI. Written as DNA, the CDR3 is TGTGCCAGCAAGGGACAGGCCTACGAGCAGTACTTC. It codes for CASKGQAYEQYF.

Sample share makes this clonotype medium-sized (0.01 to 0.1%). The CDR3 loop is CASSPNGLAHTQYF. In DNA form, the CDR3 reads TGTGCCAGCAGCCCGAACGGACTAGCGCATACGCAGTATTTT. The V gene is TRBV7-2, the J gene TRBJ2-3; TRBD2 matches 9 bases. Germline V gene sequence: CDR1 SGHTA, CDR2 FQGNSA. Germline trimming cut 5 bases from V and 7 bases from J; bases unmatched to any gene: 7. The CDR3 length is 14 residues.

The chain uses TRBV5-6 and TRBJ1-4; D remains ambiguous. This CDR3 is built from 16 residues. V dropped 5 bases and J dropped 4 bases, with 18 bases sitting between them. Germline CDR1 SGHDT, CDR2 YYEEEE. The CDR3 coding sequence is TGTGCCAGCAGTTGGGGAACGGACGGCCGTAATGAAAAACTGTTTTTT. This gives the protein CASSWGTDGRNEKLFF.

V is TRBV20-1 and J is TRBJ1-4, with no clear D. CDR1 and CDR2 from the germline V gene are DFQATT and SNEGSKA (reference sequence). This CDR3 is built from 12 residues. V was cut by 3 bases and J by 7 bases, with 9 bases left in between. CDR3 bases: TGCAGTGCTAGGTCCGGGCCTGAAAAACTGTTTTTT. Translated: CSARSGPEKLFF.

In its sample, this clonotype ranks as medium-sized (0.01 to 0.1%). The V and J genes are TRBV24-1 and TRBJ2-7, with D possibly being TRBD1 (6 bases). The CDR3 has 14 amino acids. The germline gives CDR1 KGHDR, CDR2 SFDVKD. V was clipped by 2 bases and J by 6 bases, with 13 bases between them. The CDR3 region has the DNA TGTGCCACCAGTGATTCGGGACAATTTGGCGAGCAGTACTTC. This translates into CATSDSGQFGEQYF.

This clonotype has a count of ten or more. The V and J genes are TRBV19 and TRBJ1-2; 11 positions agree with TRBD1. V gave up 7 bases and J gave up 7 bases; unmatched junction bases: 8. CDR3 size: 14 residues. The germline CDR1 and CDR2 sequences are LNHDA and SQIVND (reference sequence). CDR3 in amino acids: CASTPDRGLGGYTF. The CDR3 DNA is TGTGCCAGTACCCCGGACAGGGGGCTTGGTGGCTACACCTTC.

In its sample, this clonotype was seen many times. J is TRBJ2-3 and V is TRBV18; 8 nucleotides match TRBD2. Trimming removed 1 base from V and 2 bases from J; junction bases left unmatched: 5. Germline CDR1 is KGHSH and CDR2 is LQKENI. The CDR3 contains 16 residues. The CDR3 DNA reads TGTGCCAGCTCACCACGAACACTAGCGGCCACAGATACGCAGTATTTT. It encodes CASSPRTLAATDTQYF. The complete variable domain, with remaining parts taken from reference TRBV18 and TRBJ2-3, reads NAGVMQNPRHLVRRRGQEARLRCSPMKGHSHVYWYRQLPEEGLKFMVYLQKENIIDESGMPKERFSAEFPKEGPSILRIQQVVRGDSAAYFCASSPRTLAATDTQYFGPGTRLTVL.

This clonotype occurred many times. The J gene is TRBJ2-7, the V gene TRBV28; D gene unclear. Germline V gives CDR1 MDHEN, CDR2 SYDVKM. CDR3 length equals 12 residues. V lost 3 bases, J lost 7 bases, and 10 bases lay in between. In DNA, the CDR3 is TGTGCCAGCAGTTTTCAATTCCAGGAGCAGTACTTC. As protein: CASSFQFQEQYF.

Many counts were recorded for this clonotype. V gene TRBV3-1 combines with J gene TRBJ2-5; the match to TRBD2 covers 8 bases. Germline CDR1 LGHDT, CDR2 YNNKEL (reference sequence). J lost 4 bases, V lost 4 bases, and 14 bases had no gene match. CDR3 length: 17 amino acids. CDR3 sequence (DNA): TGTGCCAGCAGCCCATCCGGGACTAGGAGTCCTAGAGAGACCCAGTACTTC. Translated, it gives CASSPSGTRSPRETQYF.

A few counts support this clonotype. A much bigger clone sits one base away, suggesting this may be a read error. V is TRBV5-6 and J is TRBJ1-5, with a possible D match to TRBD1 (5 bases). Looked up from germline, CDR1 is SGHDT and CDR2 is YYEEEE. V was shortened by 2 bases and J by 6 bases, with 12 bases between the two germline ends. This CDR3 spans 14 amino acids. The chain's CDR3 is CASSLRGTGQPQHF. For the CDR3, the DNA is TGTGCCAGCAGCTTACGGGGGACGGGTCAGCCCCAGCATTTT.

The chain combines TRBV20-1 with TRBJ2-3; 13 bases fit TRBD2. The CDR3 runs 15 residues. J was trimmed by 5 bases and V by 1 base; bases with no gene match: 3. The germline gives CDR1 DFQATT, CDR2 SNEGSKA (reference sequence). For the CDR3, the DNA is TGCAGTGCTAGAGGAAGGACTAGCGGGAGAGATACGCAGTATTTT. Protein: CSARGRTSGRDTQYF.

The chain has TRBV20-1 and TRBJ2-1; D not resolved. The CDR3 has 10 amino acids. Germline V CDR1 and CDR2: DFQATT, SNEGSKA (reference sequence). In nucleotides, the CDR3 is TGCAGGGCCGAGGACAATGAGCAGTTCTTC. Translation: CRAEDNEQFF.

About this clonotype: A much bigger clone sits one base away, suggesting this may be a read error. The chain is built from TRBV14 and TRBJ2-1, with 7 positions matching TRBD2. The V gene end was trimmed by 0 bases and the J gene end by 9 bases; junction bases not matched to a gene: 17. The V gene's germline CDR1 is SGHDN and CDR2 FVKESK. This CDR3 spans 18 amino acids. The CDR3 loop reads CASSQEALAARFITEQFF. The CDR3 bases are TGTGCCAGCAGCCAAGAGGCCCTAGCGGCCCGGTTTATCACTGAGCAGTTCTTC.

This clonotype was detected ten times or more. The chain carries TRBV30 and TRBJ1-5; the D gene is possibly TRBD1 (5 bases). Germline CDR1 reads GTSNPN; CDR2 reads SVGIG (reference sequence). V was trimmed by 0 bases and J by 1 base, leaving 13 bases between them. The CDR3 runs to 16 residues. The DNA for the CDR3 is TGTGCCTGGAGTGTACCCGGGGCTCGAAGCAATCAGCCCCAGCATTTT. Translation: CAWSVPGARSNQPQHF.

This clonotype was seen only once. One junction end does not reproduce the germline sequence, and a read error may be involved. V gene TRBV15 combines with J gene TRBJ2-3, with D possibly being TRBD1 (5 bases). The CDR3 consists of 14 residues. Germline V lookup: CDR1 LNHNV, CDR2 YYDKDF (reference sequence). The CDR3: CATSRDRNTGTQYF. CDR3 DNA: TGTGCCACCAGCAGAGATAGGAACACAGGTACGCAGTATTTT.

CDR3 nucleotide sequence: TGCAGTGCTAGGAAACGGGGACTAGCAGACAATGAGCAGTTCTTC. The encoded protein is CSARKRGLADNEQFF. This chain links TRBV20-1 with TRBJ2-1; 9 bases are a match to TRBD2. CDR3 length: 15 amino acids. Germline V gene lookup returns CDR1 DFQATT and CDR2 SNEGSKA (reference sequence). After removal of 3 bases from V and 5 bases from J, the junction contained 8 bases not matched to a gene.